What follows are 3 T cell receptor beta chains derived from one specimen sequenced in a study of blood T cell repertoires in COVID-19. Libraries were prepared by immunoSEQ multiplex PCR; TCRdb keeps only in-frame clonotypes and omits some of them. The sample yields 450,000 to 500,000 clones, 70% to 90% seen once. The sequenced sample was peripheral blood. Source of these receptors: a human donor in a cohort sampled during active COVID-19.

The chain is built from TRBV27 and TRBJ1-2; D gene uncertain. This CDR3 region has 15 residues. Germline V lookup: CDR1 MNHEY, CDR2 SMNVEV (reference sequence). The V end was cut by 6 bases, the J end by 8 bases, with 22 bases between. The CDR3 DNA reads as TGTGCCAGCAGCACGAATGGGAGCCCGGGGATCGGCTACACCTTC. Its translation is CASSTNGSPGIGYTF.

V gene TRBV2 combines with J gene TRBJ2-3; 10 bases match TRBD1. Germline loops: CDR1 SNHLY, CDR2 FYNNEI. The CDR3 runs 15 residues. With 4 bases clipped from V and 3 bases from J, the junction kept 4 bases outside the gene matches. The CDR3 is CASSVGQGVTDTQYF. For the CDR3, the DNA is TGTGCCAGCAGTGTTGGACAGGGGGTAACAGATACGCAGTATTTT.

The chain has TRBV3-1 (or the pseudogene TRBV3-2) and TRBJ1-2; 10 positions match TRBD1. J gave up 4 bases and V 0 bases, and 5 bases lay outside the gene matches. The CDR3 sequence is 16 residues long. CDR1 is LGHDT, CDR2 YNNKEL, per germline (reference sequence). The DNA of the CDR3 is TGTGCCAGCAGCCAAGATTACGGACAGGGGGGCTATGGCTACACCTTC. It codes for CASSQDYGQGGYGYTF.